This T cell receptor (beta chain) was captured by sequencing in a study of neurological immune-mediated disorders. With 10-nucleotide random UMIs, 5'RACE was used to make the cDNA. Sequencing of 15-18 subjects in each run yielded over 170 million TCR-beta sequences. TCRdb reprocessed the 5' RACE reads with MiXCR, giving one entry per CDR3 protein. The sample lists under 70,000 distinct CDR3 sequences; under 3.5% were seen once. In its sample, this clonotype was seen many times. What it binds is not known. Whole-study results and caveats: The study found the most TCR clonal expansion in HTLV-1-associated myelopathy and the least in multiple sclerosis, below healthy controls.

The unsorted libraries were prepared from 2 million PBMCs (stored at -80 C). The V end lost 5 bases, the J end lost 7 bases, and 12 bases lay between the germline ends. The V gene's germline CDR1 is KGHSH and CDR2 LQKENI. The CDR3 is made up of 13 amino acids. The chain carries TRBV18 and TRBJ1-5, with D tentatively TRBD1 (5 bases). The sequence derives from an older woman with multiple sclerosis. Material: PBMCs. CDR3: CASSKSREQPQHF. The CDR3 DNA is TGTGCCAGCTCAAAGAGCAGGGAGCAGCCCCAGCATTTT.